This T cell receptor beta chain comes out of a study of T cells in Graves' hyperthyroidism and ophthalmopathy. There are many counts of this clonotype. In germline, CDR1 is DFQATT, CDR2 SNEGSKA (reference sequence). CDR3 length equals 12 residues. V was clipped by 1 base and J by 8 bases, with 11 bases between them. RNA transcripts were the template for amplifying TCR beta CDR3 regions. The HTBI set primed first-round TCR CDR3 RT-PCR. TCRdb independently ran MiXCR on the multiplex PCR reads; one entry per CDR3 protein. The sample gives a few hundred thousand distinct CDR3 sequences, 15% to 19% of which show up once; around 7.3% is in the top ten.

This chain links TRBV20-1 with TRBJ1-2; D gene unclear. The clonotype originates from a woman under 30 with Graves' hyperthyroidism. The material sequenced was blood. The CDR3 sequence: CSARALSGGYTF. The CDR3 region has the DNA TGCAGTGCTAGAGCTTTGTCTGGGGGCTACACCTTC.